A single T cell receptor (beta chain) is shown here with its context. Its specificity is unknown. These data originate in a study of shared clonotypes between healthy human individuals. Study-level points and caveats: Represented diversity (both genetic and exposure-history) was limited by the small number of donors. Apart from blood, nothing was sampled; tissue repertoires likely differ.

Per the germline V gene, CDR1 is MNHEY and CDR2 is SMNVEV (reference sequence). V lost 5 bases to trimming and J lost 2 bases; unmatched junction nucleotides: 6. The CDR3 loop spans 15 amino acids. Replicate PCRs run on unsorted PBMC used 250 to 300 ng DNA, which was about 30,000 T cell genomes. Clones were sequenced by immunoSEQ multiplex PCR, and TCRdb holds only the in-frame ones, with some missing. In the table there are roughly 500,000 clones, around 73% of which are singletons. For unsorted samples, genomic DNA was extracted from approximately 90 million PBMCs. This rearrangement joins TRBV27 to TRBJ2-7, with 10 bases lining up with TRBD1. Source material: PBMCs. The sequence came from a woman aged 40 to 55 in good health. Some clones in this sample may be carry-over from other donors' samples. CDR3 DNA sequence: TGTGCCAGCAGTGCTAGGACAGGGGGGACCTACGAGCAGTACTTC. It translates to CASSARTGGTYEQYF.